These T cell receptor beta chains were read from a single sample in a study of naive and memory T cell subsets. TCRdb passed the UMI-ligation and nested PCR reads through MiXCR, listing each CDR3 protein once. The sample gives more than 95,000 distinct CDR3 sequences, about 14% of which show up once; around 2.7% is in the top ten. The specimen was naive CD8+ T cells from blood. These receptors came from a human donor in good health. Both conserved end residues are part of each CDR3. A D gene is named only where the DNA matches it firmly. A row's size may be missing; if present it is once, few, many or a size class.

>NA|TRBJ2-7|TRBV7-2|NA
CASSLRPANPLHEQYF
TGTGCCAGCAGCTTACGGCCGGCGAACCCACTCCACGAGCAGTACTTC
>few|TRBJ2-1|TRBV27|TRBD1
CASMGTDRLYNEQFF
TGTGCCAGCATGGGGACAGACCGCCTCTACAATGAGCAGTTCTTC
>many|TRBJ2-1|TRBV19|TRBD2
CASSIGGSLYNEQFF
TGTGCCAGTAGTATAGGCGGGAGCCTCTACAATGAGCAGTTCTTC
>NA|TRBJ1-5|TRBV12-3/TRBV12-4|NA
CASSSRVFQPQHF
TGTGCCAGCAGTTCACGAGTTTTTCAGCCCCAGCATTTT
>many|TRBJ2-3|TRBV4-3|TRBD2
CASSQDGAGGTDTQYF
TGCGCCAGCAGCCAAGACGGAGCGGGGGGCACAGATACGCAGTATTTT
>NA|TRBJ1-6|TRBV28|TRBD1
CASSPILKQGAESPLHF
TGTGCCAGCAGTCCCATACTCAAACAGGGGGCAGAATCACCCCTCCACTTT
>many|TRBJ2-1|TRBV12-3/TRBV12-4|TRBD2
CASNPSGSHGEQFF
TGTGCCAGCAATCCAAGCGGGAGCCACGGTGAGCAGTTCTTC
>NA|TRBJ2-3|TRBV27|TRBD2
CASSRTRPYTDTQYF
TGTGCCAGCAGCCGGACTAGACCTTATACAGATACGCAGTATTTT
>NA|TRBJ2-7|TRBV9|TRBD1
CASSGGQGTYEQYF
TGTGCCAGCAGCGGGGGACAGGGGACCTACGAGCAGTACTTC
>few|TRBJ1-1|TRBV4-2|NA
CASSQEGGVPGAEAFF
TGTGCCAGCAGCCAAGAGGGGGGGGTGCCGGGGGCTGAAGCTTTCTTT
>few|TRBJ2-5|TRBV3-1|NA
CASSQDTERLQETQYF
TGTGCCAGCAGCCAAGATACGGAGCGTCTACAAGAGACCCAGTACTTC
>NA|TRBJ2-1|TRBV5-4|NA
CASSPTTGPNEQFF
TGTGCCAGCAGCCCAACGACAGGCCCTAATGAGCAGTTCTTC
>once|TRBJ2-1|TRBV27|NA
CASSFRRGPTKVSYNEQFF
TGTGCCAGCAGTTTTCGGCGGGGCCCGACTAAAGTCTCCTACAATGAGCAGTTCTTC
>few|TRBJ2-7|TRBV7-9|TRBD1
CASSGETGTGPHEQYF
TGTGCCAGCAGCGGCGAAACCGGGACAGGGCCCCACGAGCAGTACTTC
>many|TRBJ1-3|TRBV3-1|NA
CASSHRGSFSVSGNTIYF
TGTGCCAGCAGCCACCGGGGCAGCTTCTCCGTCTCTGGAAACACCATATATTTT
>many|TRBJ2-7|TRBV28|TRBD2
CAVFPSGGYEQYF
TGTGCCGTTTTCCCCAGCGGGGGTTACGAGCAGTACTTC
>NA|TRBJ2-3|TRBV6-2/TRBV6-3|TRBD2
CASSYSSGGSDTQYF
TGTGCCAGCAGTTACTCGAGCGGGGGTTCAGATACGCAGTATTTT
>few|TRBJ2-7|TRBV7-2|NA
CASSSPGSSGYEQYF
TGTGCCAGCAGCTCCCCCGGGTCCTCAGGGTACGAGCAGTACTTC
>few|TRBJ2-3|TRBV27|TRBD2
CASSGLANADTQYF
TGTGCCAGCAGTGGACTAGCGAATGCAGATACGCAGTATTTT
>NA|TRBJ1-2|TRBV11-1|NA
CASSLRAGGNYGYTF
TGTGCCAGCAGCTTACGGGCAGGAGGGAACTATGGCTACACCTTC
>NA|TRBJ2-1|TRBV7-9|NA
CASSFKVTQSGDEQFF
TGTGCCAGCAGCTTTAAGGTGACCCAATCAGGTGATGAGCAGTTCTTC
>NA|TRBJ2-7|TRBV20-1|NA
CSARDLGVGQYF
TGCAGTGCTAGAGATCTGGGGGTCGGGCAGTACTTC
>few|TRBJ1-5|TRBV10-3|NA
CAISLDSNQPQHF
TGTGCCATCTCCCTGGATAGCAATCAGCCCCAGCATTTT
>NA|TRBJ2-5|TRBV27|NA
CASSFYGETQYF
TGTGCCAGCAGTTTTTATGGGGAGACCCAGTACTTC
>NA|TRBJ2-1|TRBV7-9|NA
CASSLIGDEQFF
TGTGCCAGCAGCTTAATCGGCGATGAGCAGTTCTTC
>few|TRBJ2-1|TRBV7-9|NA
CASSIGGRLGDEQFF
TGTGCCAGCAGCATAGGAGGGAGACTTGGGGATGAGCAGTTCTTC
>NA|TRBJ2-7|TRBV4-1|TRBD1
CASSFAGQGYHEQYF
TGCGCCAGCAGCTTTGCGGGACAGGGGTACCACGAGCAGTACTTC